This T cell receptor (beta chain) was recovered during a study of blood T cell repertoires in COVID-19. Overall study context: The United States, Italy and Spain were the sources of the acute and convalescent COVID-19 samples.

Germline lookup yields CDR1 LNHDA and CDR2 SQIVND (reference sequence). Trimming pared 7 bases from V and 2 bases from J, leaving 21 bases between. The CDR3 is 16 residues long. Libraries were prepared by immunoSEQ multiplex PCR; TCRdb keeps only in-frame clonotypes and omits some of them. This sample has some 68,000 clones; roughly 87% occur once, and the top ten carry 7% to 10%. The genes are TRBV19 and TRBJ2-7; D possibly corresponds to TRBD1 (5 bases). The clonotype was recovered from a middle-aged man with active COVID-19. The sequencing input was peripheral blood. The CDR3 region is CASTPRGRANPYEQYF. DNA of the CDR3: TGTGCCAGTACCCCACGCGGCAGGGCGAACCCCTACGAGCAGTACTTC.